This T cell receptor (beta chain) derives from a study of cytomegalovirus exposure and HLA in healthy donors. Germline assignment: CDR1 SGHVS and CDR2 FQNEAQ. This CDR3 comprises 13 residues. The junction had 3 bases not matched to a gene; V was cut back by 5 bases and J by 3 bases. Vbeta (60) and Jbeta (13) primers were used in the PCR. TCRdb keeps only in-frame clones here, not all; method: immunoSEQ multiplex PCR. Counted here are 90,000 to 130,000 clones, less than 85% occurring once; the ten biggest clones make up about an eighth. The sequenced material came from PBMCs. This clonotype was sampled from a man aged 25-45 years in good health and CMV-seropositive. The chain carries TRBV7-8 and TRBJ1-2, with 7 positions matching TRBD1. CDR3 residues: CASSPTGDYGYTF. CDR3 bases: TGTGCCAGCAGCCCCACAGGGGACTATGGCTACACCTTC.